One T cell receptor beta chain is described in this entry. Its antigen is unknown. The sample belongs to a study of blood T cells in healthy people across ages. Study conclusions and caveats: Per million T cells, TCR beta diversity dropped roughly linearly as age increased.

PBMCs numbering at least 6 million were isolated per sample. With 10 bases removed from V and 9 bases from J, the gap between germline ends came to 13 bases. CDR3 length equals 11 residues. The V gene's germline CDR1 is SGHAT and CDR2 FQNNGV. Through a sample-barcoded 5' primer and a J-beta primer mix, a second PCR was run for roughly 6 to 11 cycles. Every cDNA molecule bore a tag from a template-switch adaptor containing 12 random nucleotides. A single record per CDR3 protein comes from TCRdb applying MiXCR to the 5' RACE reads. Of 1.5 million to 2 million distinct CDR3 sequences listed, more than 35% are singletons.

The TCR originated in a human donor in good health. The chain has TRBV11-2 and TRBJ2-1; D unclear. Sequencing used blood. The CDR3 protein is CATKIKGEQFF. CDR3 DNA: TGTGCCACCAAGATCAAGGGTGAGCAGTTCTTC.